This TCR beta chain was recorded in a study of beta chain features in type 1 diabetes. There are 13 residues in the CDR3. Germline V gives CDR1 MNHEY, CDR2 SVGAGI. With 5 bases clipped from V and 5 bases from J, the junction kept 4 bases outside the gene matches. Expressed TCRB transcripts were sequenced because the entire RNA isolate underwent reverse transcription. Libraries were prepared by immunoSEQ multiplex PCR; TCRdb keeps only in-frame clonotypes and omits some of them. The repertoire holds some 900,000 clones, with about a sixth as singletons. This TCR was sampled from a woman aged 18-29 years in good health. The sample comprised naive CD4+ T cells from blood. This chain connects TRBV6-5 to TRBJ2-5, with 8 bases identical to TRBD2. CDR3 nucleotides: TGTGCCAGCAGTCCAGCGGGAGTGGAGACCCAGTACTTC. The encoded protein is CASSPAGVETQYF.